This is a list of T cell receptor beta chains from one sample in a study of long-term antiretroviral therapy in people with HIV. This table comes from immunoSEQ multiplex PCR, and its TCRdb copy is limited to in-frame clones, with some not included. Among 15,000 to 20,000 clones, around 74% were seen once, and the ten largest hold 5% to 7%. The sample in question was unsorted PBMCs, obtained at the start of antiretroviral therapy, before treatment. The receptors here all came from a man in his late teens or twenties with HIV. The CDR3 runs from the conserved cysteine through the conserved F or W. D genes are given only for firm matches. Clone sizes are given selectively: once, few, many, or a class where the clone is expanded.

TRBJ1-4 TRBV7-9 - - 15 CASSHRSGIVGKLFF TGTGCCAGCAGCCATAGAAGCGGAATTGTCGGAAAACTGTTTTTT
TRBJ2-7 TRBV27 - - 14 CASRNRGSAYEQYF TGTGCCAGCAGGAATAGAGGGAGTGCCTACGAGCAGTACTTC
TRBJ1-2 TRBV28 TRBD1 - 14 CASRSNRGSYGYTF TGTGCCAGCAGAAGCAACAGGGGATCCTATGGCTACACCTTC
TRBJ1-1 TRBV15 TRBD1 - 14 CATSRGGQGIEAFF TGTGCCACCAGCAGGGGGGGACAGGGGATTGAAGCTTTCTTT
TRBJ2-1 TRBV18 TRBD1 - 15 CASQKDRVSYNEQFF TGTGCCAGCCAAAAAGACAGGGTGTCCTACAATGAGCAGTTCTTC
TRBJ1-5 TRBV19 - - 14 CANHVQTKNQPQHF TGTGCCAATCATGTACAGACTAAAAATCAGCCCCAGCATTTT
TRBJ2-5 TRBV5-6 - - 15 CASSGGTARQETQYF TGTGCCAGCAGCGGCGGGACAGCACGCCAAGAGACCCAGTACTTC
TRBJ1-4 TRBV27 - - 12 CASRTTNEKLFF TGTGCCAGCAGGACAACTAATGAAAAACTGTTTTTT
TRBJ2-2 TRBV6-4 TRBD1 - 15 CASSPGTGGPGELFF TGTGCCAGCAGTCCCGGGACAGGGGGCCCCGGGGAGCTGTTTTTT
TRBJ2-1 TRBV6-6 TRBD2 - 15 CASSYVREGYNEQFF TGTGCCAGCAGTTACGTTCGGGAGGGATACAATGAGCAGTTCTTC
TRBJ2-1 TRBV5-8 - - 12 CASWNSYNEQFF TGTGCCAGCTGGAACAGCTACAATGAGCAGTTCTTC
TRBJ2-2 TRBV6-5 TRBD2 - 16 CASSYVSGRARGELFF TGTGCCAGCAGTTACGTGAGCGGGAGGGCCAGGGGGGAGCTGTTTTTT
TRBJ1-1 TRBV7-8 TRBD1 - 13 CASSHTGGPEAFF TGTGCCAGCAGCCACACAGGGGGACCTGAAGCTTTCTTT
TRBJ2-7 TRBV7-9 - - 13 CASSSVKGREQYF TGTGCCAGCAGCTCTGTAAAGGGTCGCGAGCAGTACTTC
TRBJ2-7 TRBV6-6 - - 14 CASSHQQGGYEQYF TGTGCCAGCAGCCACCAACAGGGTGGGTACGAGCAGTACTTC
TRBJ1-5 TRBV29-1 TRBD1 - 16 CSVANTGGLADQPQHF TGCAGCGTTGCCAATACAGGGGGCTTGGCGGATCAGCCCCAGCATTTT
TRBJ2-6 TRBV28 - - 17 CASSFTPGTSGANVLTF TGTGCCAGCAGTTTTACCCCAGGAACCTCTGGGGCCAACGTCCTGACTTTC
TRBJ1-4 TRBV9 - - 15 CASSVTGAGNEKLFF TGTGCCAGCAGCGTGACAGGAGCGGGAAATGAAAAACTGTTTTTT
TRBJ2-7 TRBV18 TRBD2 - 17 CASSSTSGSGSSYEQYF TGTGCCAGCTCATCAACTAGCGGGAGTGGAAGCTCCTACGAGCAGTACTTC
TRBJ1-5 TRBV14 - - 15 CASSRGPNTNQPQHF TGTGCCAGCAGCCGCGGGCCAAATACTAATCAGCCCCAGCATTTT
TRBJ1-2 TRBV5-1 TRBD1 few 13 CASRHGQAYGYTF TGCGCCAGCAGGCATGGACAGGCCTATGGCTACACCTTC
TRBJ1-2 TRBV27 - - 14 CASSFYGSNYGYTF TGTGCCAGCAGTTTTTATGGATCGAACTATGGCTACACCTTC
TRBJ2-1 TRBV4-3 TRBD2 - 15 CASVGAGGPDNEQFF TGCGCCAGTGTCGGAGCGGGAGGGCCGGACAATGAGCAGTTCTTC
TRBJ2-1 TRBV14 TRBD1 once 18 CASSQVNHRDRGGDEQFF TGTGCCAGCAGCCAAGTAAACCACCGGGACAGGGGGGGCGATGAGCAGTTCTTC
TRBJ2-7 TRBV28 TRBD2 - 17 CASSSGPPWSGRTEQYF TGTGCCAGCAGTTCGGGTCCCCCGTGGAGCGGGAGGACCGAGCAGTACTTC
TRBJ2-1 TRBV7-9 - - 18 CASSLRQSGQLSGGEQFF TGTGCCAGCAGCCTTAGGCAGAGTGGGCAATTGTCAGGTGGTGAGCAGTTCTTC
TRBJ2-5 TRBV6-5 - - 13 CASSLGFRETQYF TGTGCCAGCAGTTTGGGGTTTCGGGAGACCCAGTACTTC
TRBJ2-7 TRBV5-4 - once 17 CASSLWQGGLGAYEQYF TGTGCCAGCAGCTTGTGGCAGGGCGGGCTCGGAGCCTACGAGCAGTACTTC
TRBJ1-1 TRBV14 TRBD1 - 16 CASSQDNDDRGRQAFF TGTGCCAGCAGCCAAGATAATGACGACAGGGGGCGCCAAGCTTTCTTT
TRBJ2-3 TRBV9 TRBD1 - 15 CASSRGPEIADTQYF TGTGCCAGCAGCAGGGGGCCAGAGATTGCAGATACGCAGTATTTT
TRBJ2-7 TRBV4-3 - - 15 CASSQASSPGYEQYF TGCGCCAGCAGCCAAGCCTCCTCCCCCGGCTACGAGCAGTACTTC
TRBJ2-7 TRBV7-9 - - 13 CASSPMSSYEQYF TGTGCCAGCAGCCCGATGTCCTCCTACGAGCAGTACTTC
TRBJ2-3 TRBV4-3 - few 15 CASSPGLNQADTQYF TGCGCCAGCAGCCCTGGGCTCAACCAAGCTGATACGCAGTATTTT
TRBJ1-1 TRBV7-2 - - 16 CASTLNYLRVNTEAFF TGTGCCAGCACCTTAAACTATTTAAGGGTGAACACTGAAGCTTTCTTT
TRBJ2-5 TRBV28 TRBD1 - 14 CASSPTGGQETQYF TGTGCCAGCAGCCCTACAGGGGGACAAGAGACCCAGTACTTC
TRBJ2-1 TRBV7-9 TRBD2 - 18 CASSLPTGRTSSYNEQFF TGTGCCAGCAGCTTACCCACAGGCAGGACTAGTTCCTACAATGAGCAGTTCTTC
TRBJ2-7 TRBV5-1 - - 11 CASSLVGEQYF TGCGCCAGCAGCTTAGTCGGCGAGCAGTACTTC
TRBJ1-5 TRBV27 TRBD1 few 17 CASSLPGQRYSNQPQHF TGTGCCAGCAGTCTACCGGGACAGCGTTATAGCAATCAGCCCCAGCATTTT
TRBJ1-4 TRBV28 TRBD1 - 15 CASGRFGTGSEKLFF TGTGCCAGCGGGAGGTTTGGGACAGGGAGTGAAAAACTGTTTTTT
TRBJ2-3 TRBV28 TRBD1 few 14 CASSPDRGPDTQYF TGTGCCAGCAGTCCGGACAGGGGACCAGATACGCAGTATTTT
TRBJ2-1 TRBV5-5 TRBD1 - 13 CASSLAQGYEQFF TGTGCCAGCAGCTTGGCACAGGGGTATGAGCAGTTCTTC
TRBJ2-7 TRBV28 - - 13 CASSPRPVGEQYF TGTGCCAGCAGTCCCCGCCCTGTGGGCGAGCAGTACTTC
TRBJ2-2 TRBV7-2 - few 14 CASSPRQNTGELFF TGTGCCAGCAGCCCGCGACAGAACACCGGGGAGCTGTTTTTT
TRBJ1-2 TRBV6-6 - - 14 CASSYGEGKYGYTF TGTGCCAGCAGTTACGGTGAGGGAAAGTATGGCTACACCTTC
TRBJ2-3 TRBV7-8 - medium-sized 15 CASTPGGGGTDTQYF TGTGCCAGCACCCCCGGAGGGGGTGGCACAGATACGCAGTATTTT
TRBJ1-2 TRBV5-5 - once 15 CASSPSWGLNYGYTF TGTGCCAGCAGCCCGTCGTGGGGCCTCAACTATGGCTACACCTTC
TRBJ2-1 TRBV7-8 TRBD2 - 18 CASSFPTSGRPPYNEQFF TGTGCCAGCAGCTTTCCGACTAGCGGGAGGCCCCCCTACAATGAGCAGTTCTTC
TRBJ2-7 TRBV6-5 TRBD1 once 16 CASSSKRTGSTYEQYF TGTGCCAGCAGTTCTAAAAGGACAGGGAGCACCTACGAGCAGTACTTC
TRBJ1-1 TRBV28 - - 10 CASKSIEAFF TGTGCCAGCAAAAGCATTGAAGCTTTCTTT
TRBJ2-7 TRBV4-2 - few 15 CASSQDGAETYEQYF TGTGCCAGCAGCCAAGATGGCGCGGAAACCTACGAGCAGTACTTC
TRBJ1-5 TRBV27 - - 15 CASSPWEYSNQPQHF TGTGCCAGCAGTCCCTGGGAGTATAGCAATCAGCCCCAGCATTTT
TRBJ2-7 TRBV6-6 TRBD2 - 15 CASKGGAGGHYEQYF TGTGCCAGCAAGGGGGGGGCGGGAGGCCACTACGAGCAGTACTTC
TRBJ1-2 TRBV27 - - 13 CASSLSWGYGYTF TGTGCCAGCAGTTTATCCTGGGGCTATGGCTACACCTTC